This passage covers 27 T cell receptor beta chains from one sample sequenced in a study of blood T cell repertoires in COVID-19. Profiling relied on immunoSEQ multiplex PCR, and the TCRdb table lists in-frame clones only, not all of them. The table shows roughly 80,000 clones, with approximately 79% occurring only once. The sequenced material came from peripheral blood. All receptors derive from a man between 65 and 85 years old with active or convalescent COVID-19.

The gene calls are TRBV5-1 and TRBJ2-5, with TRBD2 matching over 7 bases. CDR3 size: 15 residues. Germline CDR1 is SGHRS and CDR2 is YFSETQ. Trimming removed 0 bases from V and 4 bases from J; junction bases left unmatched: 6. This CDR3 reads CASSLATSSGETQYF. CDR3 in DNA: TGCGCCAGCAGCTTGGCGACTAGCTCGGGAGAGACCCAGTACTTC.

V usage is TRBV30 and J usage is TRBJ2-7, with D possibly TRBD2 on 6 matching bases. This CDR3 has 13 amino acids. Trimming stripped 0 bases from V and 5 bases from J, with 11 bases between. The germline V gene encodes CDR1 GTSNPN and CDR2 SVGIG (reference sequence). CDR3 loop: CAWSVGGDHEQYF. As DNA, the CDR3 is TGTGCCTGGAGTGTAGGAGGGGACCACGAGCAGTACTTC.

This chain uses TRBV2 with TRBJ2-7; 8 bases are a match to TRBD2. This CDR3 region has 15 residues. After removal of 8 bases from V and 2 bases from J, the junction contained 11 bases not matched to a gene. Germline V lookup: CDR1 SNHLY, CDR2 FYNNEI. The CDR3 DNA is TGTGCCAGCTCGATTGAGGCGGGGGGTACCTACGAGCAGTACTTC. Translation: CASSIEAGGTYEQYF.

The chain joins TRBV5-8 to TRBJ2-7; 8 bases match TRBD1. Germline V CDR1 and CDR2: SGHTS, YDEGEE. The CDR3 spans 15 residues. After removal of 2 bases from V and 1 base from J, the junction contained 5 bases not matched to a gene. CDR3 DNA sequence: TGTGCCAGCAGCTTCTTAGACAGGGGTTCCTACGAGCAGTACTTC. This sequence encodes CASSFLDRGSYEQYF. Supplemented by reference TRBV5-8 and TRBJ2-7, the full variable domain reads EAGVTQSPTHLIKTRGQQATLRCSPISGHTSVYWYQQALGLGLQFLLWYDEGEERNRGNFPPRFSGRQFPNYSSELNVNALELEDSALYLCASSFLDRGSYEQYFGPGTRLTVT.

This chain uses TRBV11-2 with TRBJ2-2, with D perhaps matching TRBD1 (6 bases). Germline CDR1 and CDR2: SGHAT and FQNNGV. The CDR3 runs to 14 residues. Trimming stripped 3 bases from V and 4 bases from J, with 9 bases between. The CDR3, as DNA: TGTGCCAGCAGCTTTGTAGGGGGCACCGGGGAGCTGTTTTTT. Translated, it gives CASSFVGGTGELFF.

V and J are TRBV9 and TRBJ2-3; the match to TRBD2 covers 11 bases. CDR3 length: 15 residues. V trimming: 4 bases; J trimming: 5 bases; junction bases outside the gene matches: 6. The germline V gene encodes CDR1 SGDLS and CDR2 YYNGEE. In DNA form, the CDR3 reads TGTGCCAGCAGCCAACTAGCGGGGGTGGGAGATACGCAGTATTTT. Translation: CASSQLAGVGDTQYF. The variable domain in full, completed from reference TRBV9 and TRBJ2-3, reads DSGVTQTPKHLITATGQRVTLRCSPRSGDLSVYWYQQSLDQGLQFLIQYYNGEERAKGNILERFSAQQFPDLHSELNLSSLELGDSALYFCASSQLAGVGDTQYFGPGTRLTVL.

This chain connects TRBV5-1 to TRBJ2-3; 8 nucleotides match TRBD1. The CDR3 loop spans 15 amino acids. Germline lookup yields CDR1 SGHRS and CDR2 YFSETQ. Losses at the gene ends were 1 base for V and 7 bases for J; bases not matched to a gene: 8. CDR3 bases: TGCGCCAGCAGCTTGTCGCCAGGGGGCGCACATACGCAGTATTTT. It specifies CASSLSPGGAHTQYF.

This clone was found once. This chain connects TRBV6-1 to TRBJ2-1; 8 nucleotides match TRBD2. The CDR3 totals 18 residues. Looked up from germline, CDR1 is MNHNS and CDR2 is SASEGT. The trim removed 3 bases at V and 1 base at J, leaving 11 bases unmatched. The CDR3 region is CASSESGGVYRSYNEQFF. CDR3 nucleotide sequence: TGTGCCAGCAGTGAGAGCGGGGGTGTTTACAGGTCCTACAATGAGCAGTTCTTC.

This clone was seen a single time. The CDR3 spells CSASRPPDRKFEAFF. DNA for the CDR3: TGCAGTGCTAGTAGGCCACCCGACAGAAAATTCGAAGCTTTCTTT. The rearrangement uses TRBV20-1 and TRBJ1-1; D is perhaps TRBD1 (5 bases). The germline V gene has CDR1 DFQATT and CDR2 SNEGSKA (reference sequence). There are 15 residues in the CDR3. V lost 3 bases, J lost 8 bases, and 22 bases lay in between.

The V call is TRBV28, the J call TRBJ2-3, with 10 positions matching TRBD2. The V segment lost 6 bases and the J segment 4 bases; nucleotides outside the gene matches: 7. The CDR3 totals 15 residues. The germline V gene has CDR1 MDHEN and CDR2 SYDVKM. CDR3 sequence: CASSFSGGVADTQYF. The CDR3 region has the DNA TGTGCCAGCAGCTTCAGCGGGGGGGTGGCAGATACGCAGTATTTT.

This chain connects TRBV6-2 or TRBV6-3 to TRBJ2-7, with D possibly TRBD2 on 6 matching bases. The CDR3 has 15 residues. V lost 4 bases, J lost 0 bases, and 13 bases lay in between. Germline V CDR1 and CDR2: MNHEY, SVGEGT. The CDR3 is CASSSRLGPSYEQYF. The DNA of the CDR3 is TGTGCCAGCAGTTCTAGACTAGGTCCCTCCTACGAGCAGTACTTC.

The chain is built from TRBV7-2 and TRBJ1-1, with 9 bases lining up with TRBD1. J lost 8 bases, V lost 1 base, and 8 bases had no gene match. The CDR3 runs to 15 residues. CDR1 SGHTA and CDR2 FQGNSA come from the germline V gene. CDR3 sequence (DNA): TGTGCCAGCAGCTTAGACCGGGACAGGGCCCTAGAAGCTTTCTTT. This encodes CASSLDRDRALEAFF.

The chain carries TRBV30 and TRBJ2-4; 9 nucleotides line up with TRBD2. The length of the CDR3 is 19 residues. Germline CDR1 is GTSNPN and CDR2 is SVGIG (reference sequence). The J segment lost 0 bases and the V segment lost 1 base, leaving 13 bases of the junction unmatched. This chain's CDR3 is CAWSGAVTSGYLAKNIQYF. The CDR3 DNA follows: TGTGCCTGGAGTGGGGCAGTGACTAGCGGTTATCTAGCCAAAAACATTCAGTACTTC.

The rearrangement uses TRBV28 and TRBJ1-4, with TRBD1 matching over 8 bases. In germline, CDR1 is MDHEN, CDR2 SYDVKM. V lost 3 bases, J lost 5 bases, and 2 bases stayed unmatched. The CDR3 loop spans 14 amino acids. The CDR3 nucleotides are TGTGCCAGCAGTTTTAGGGACAGGAATGAAAAACTGTTTTTT. It encodes CASSFRDRNEKLFF.

For the CDR3, the DNA is TGTGCCAGCACCAGTACACACAATGAGCAGTTCTTC. Its translation is CASTSTHNEQFF. V gene TRBV6-5 combines with J gene TRBJ2-1; D gene uncertain. The CDR3 is 12 amino acids. The germline V and J ends were trimmed by 7 bases and 5 bases, with 9 bases remaining between them. Per germline, CDR1 MNHEY and CDR2 SVGAGI.

The chain employs TRBV6-5 and TRBJ1-6, with a tentative D call TRBD1 (6 bases). CDR3 length: 15 residues. Trimming removed 6 bases from V and 4 bases from J, with 13 bases in between. Germline-derived CDR1 and CDR2 are MNHEY and SVGAGI. Written as DNA, the CDR3 is TGTGCCAGCAGCCCGGGGGGGACATATAATTCACCCCTCCACTTT. It encodes CASSPGGTYNSPLHF.

This chain connects TRBV11-3 to TRBJ2-2; 7 positions match TRBD2. V lost 5 bases to trimming and J lost 3 bases; unmatched junction nucleotides: 6. Germline CDR1 SGHNT, CDR2 YENEEA. This CDR3 comprises 15 residues. CDR3 protein: CASSRGRRDTGELFF. The DNA for the CDR3 is TGTGCCAGCAGCCGCGGGAGAAGGGACACCGGGGAGCTGTTTTTT.

The chain combines TRBV10-1 with TRBJ1-5; D is unresolved. CDR1 and CDR2 (germline): WNHNN, SYGVQD (reference sequence). V was pared by 2 bases and J by 10 bases, with 15 bases between. CDR3 size: 14 residues. The CDR3 is CASSESRPNLPQHF. The CDR3 nucleotides are TGCGCCAGCAGTGAGAGCAGGCCCAACCTCCCCCAGCATTTT.

The chain combines TRBV30 with TRBJ1-5; perhaps TRBD1 as D (5 bases). This CDR3 spans 13 amino acids. CDR1 is GTSNPN and CDR2 is SVGIG in the germline V gene (reference sequence). V was clipped by 5 bases and J by 5 bases, with 13 bases between them. CDR3 protein: CAWAQGGDQPQHF. CDR3 nucleotides: TGTGCCTGGGCGCAGGGTGGGGATCAGCCCCAGCATTTT.

This clone was counted only a few times. This chain connects TRBV11-2 to TRBJ2-3; D unclear. The CDR3 covers 18 residues. CDR1 SGHAT and CDR2 FQNNGV come from the germline V gene. Trimming shortened V by 1 base and J by 0 bases, and 17 bases separated the two germline ends. In DNA, the CDR3 is TGTGCCAGCAGCTTAGGATCGCCTTTTACTTCTAGCACAGATACGCAGTATTTT. Protein product: CASSLGSPFTSSTDTQYF.

V is TRBV7-9 and J is TRBJ2-7, with TRBD2 matching 7 bases. Looked up from germline, CDR1 is SEHNR and CDR2 is FQNEAQ (reference sequence). After removal of 7 bases from V and 3 bases from J, the junction contained 9 bases not matched to a gene. The CDR3 is 14 residues long. The CDR3 DNA reads TGTGCCAGCATTGGGGCGGGGGTGTTCTACGAGCAGTACTTC. This codes for CASIGAGVFYEQYF.

In nucleotides, the CDR3 is TGTGCCAGCAGCGTTGGCCCTAATTCACCCCTCCACTTT. This sequence encodes CASSVGPNSPLHF. V usage is TRBV2 and J usage is TRBJ1-6; D unclear. Germline lookup yields CDR1 SNHLY and CDR2 FYNNEI. The CDR3 covers 13 residues. The germline V and J ends were trimmed by 6 bases and 6 bases, with 9 bases remaining between them.

The chain combines TRBV3-1 (or the pseudogene TRBV3-2) with TRBJ2-7; 8 bases fit TRBD2. This CDR3 region has 15 residues. Trimming cost V 0 bases and J 5 bases; bases outside gene matches: 6. The germline V gene has CDR1 LGHDT and CDR2 YNNKEL (reference sequence). CDR3 bases: TGTGCCAGCAGCCAAGACCCCAGCGGGGGTCACGAGCAGTACTTC. It yields the protein CASSQDPSGGHEQYF.

The chain couples TRBV13 to TRBJ2-3; 11 bases map to TRBD2. V was pared by 0 bases and J by 0 bases, with 11 bases of the junction left unmatched. The CDR3 runs 20 residues. Germline V CDR1 and CDR2: PRHDT, FYEKMQ (reference sequence). CDR3: CASSLGAGVSGGASTDTQYF. The CDR3 DNA follows: TGTGCCAGCAGCTTAGGCGCCGGGGTTAGCGGGGGGGCCAGCACAGATACGCAGTATTTT. The full variable domain, in which reference TRBV13 and TRBJ2-3 provide the parts outside the CDR3, is AAGVIQSPRHLIKEKRETATLKCYPIPRHDTVYWYQQGPGQDPQFLISFYEKMQSDKGSIPDRFSAQQFSDYHSELNMSSLELGDSALYFCASSLGAGVSGGASTDTQYFGPGTRLTVL.

This clone was seen a handful of times. The chain recombines TRBV6-4 with TRBJ2-5; weak D call: TRBD1 (5 bases). The CDR3 covers 15 residues. Looked up from germline, CDR1 is MRHNA and CDR2 is SNTAGT. Trimming shortened V by 9 bases and J by 4 bases, and 21 bases separated the two germline ends. The CDR3 DNA is TGTGCCAGTAGCCCTCAAAGGGGTAAGAGAGAGACCCAGTACTTC. Encoded protein: CASSPQRGKRETQYF.

This chain joins TRBV7-8 and TRBJ1-2, with 10 bases aligning to TRBD1. CDR1 is SGHVS, CDR2 FQNEAQ, per germline. The CDR3 is made up of 16 amino acids. The ends lost 1 base at V and 4 bases at J; junction bases unmatched: 6. CDR3 in amino acids: CASSLGGTGVTYGYTF. CDR3 nucleotides: TGTGCCAGCAGCTTAGGGGGGACAGGGGTTACCTATGGCTACACCTTC.

The chain is built from TRBV2 and TRBJ1-5; 7 bases are shared with TRBD1. The trim removed 5 bases at V and 4 bases at J, leaving 14 bases unmatched. The CDR3 extends over 17 amino acids. Germline V gene sequence: CDR1 SNHLY, CDR2 FYNNEI. CDR3 sequence: CASSQGGGRGLNQPQHF. The CDR3 nucleotides are TGTGCCAGCAGTCAGGGAGGCGGCAGGGGGTTGAATCAGCCCCAGCATTTT.